This section outlines one T cell receptor beta chain sequence together with its context. Its cognate antigen is unknown. Both blood RNA, taken from unsorted whole blood, and germline DNA were extracted. Production of TCR beta cDNA used 400 to 650 ng total RNA together with a constant-region primer. Three nested multiplex PCR rounds, a slightly modified ARM-PCR, produced the libraries for TCR beta. The study ran its first two PCR rounds for roughly 10 cycles each, using TRBV1-TRBV30 forward primers and a C-beta reverse primer. TCRdb re-called the multiplex PCR reads with MiXCR, one entry per CDR3 protein. Of about 310,000 distinct CDR3 sequences in the sample, around three fifths are singletons; the top ten hold more than 15%. The source of the sample is a study of tumor-infiltrating lymphocytes in primary liver carcinoma. Whole-study context: Maximum tumor diameters ranged from roughly 4 to 10 cm, stage T1-T3 N0M0.

General study results and limits: In tumor-adjacent and tumor-blood pairs, overlap was lower than in tumor region pairs.

The V and J ends lost 5 bases and 2 bases, in that order; junction bases with no gene match: 6. The CDR3 has 16 amino acids. Germline CDR1 is MNHEY and CDR2 is SVGAGI. This clonotype was sampled from a woman younger than 45 with primary liver carcinoma and hepatitis B virus infection. The sequencing sample was made of peripheral blood. The V gene is TRBV6-5, the J gene TRBJ2-3, with 11 nucleotides matching TRBD2. CDR3 protein: CASSLLTSGVTDTQYF. The CDR3, as DNA: TGTGCCAGCAGTCTTCTGACTAGCGGGGTCACAGATACGCAGTATTTT.